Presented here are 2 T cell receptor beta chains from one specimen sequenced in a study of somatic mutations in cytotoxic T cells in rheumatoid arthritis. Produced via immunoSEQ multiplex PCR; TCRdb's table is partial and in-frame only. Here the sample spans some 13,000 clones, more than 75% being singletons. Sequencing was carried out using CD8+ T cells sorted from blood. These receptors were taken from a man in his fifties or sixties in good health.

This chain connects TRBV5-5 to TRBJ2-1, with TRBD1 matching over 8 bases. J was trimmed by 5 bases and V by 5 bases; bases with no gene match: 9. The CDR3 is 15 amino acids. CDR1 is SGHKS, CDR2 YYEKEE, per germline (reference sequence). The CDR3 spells CASRIGQGAHNEQFF. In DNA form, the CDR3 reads TGTGCCAGCAGGATAGGACAGGGAGCGCACAATGAGCAGTTCTTC.

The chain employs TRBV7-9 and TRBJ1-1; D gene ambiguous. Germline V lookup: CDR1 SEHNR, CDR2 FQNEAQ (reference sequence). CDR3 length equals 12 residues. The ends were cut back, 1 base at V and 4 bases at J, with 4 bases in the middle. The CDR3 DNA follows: TGTGCCAGCAGCTTAGGCAGCACTGAAGCTTTCTTT. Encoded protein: CASSLGSTEAFF.